Presented here are 14 T cell receptor beta chains from one specimen sequenced in a study of OX40 agonist ivuxolimab in advanced cancers. Generated by immunoSEQ multiplex PCR, the TCRdb table keeps only in-frame clones and is missing some. This sample carries some 50,000 clones, about four fifths of them seen once, and the ten largest clones take 1.5% to 2%. The sample was CD4+ or CD8+ T cells sorted from blood, taken in a trial of the OX40 agonist ivuxolimab. The receptors here all came from an adult with an advanced solid tumor such as melanoma, head and neck, liver or kidney cancer.

The rearrangement uses TRBV27 and TRBJ2-3; 12 nucleotides agree with TRBD1. The CDR3 is 14 amino acids. V shed 10 bases and J 4 bases; nucleotides not matched to a gene: 6. CDR1 is MNHEY and CDR2 is SMNVEV in the germline V gene (reference sequence). The CDR3: CATNRDRGPDTQYF. CDR3 DNA: TGTGCCACCAACCGGGACAGGGGGCCAGATACGCAGTATTTT.

This chain links TRBV7-9 with TRBJ2-5, with D uncertain. The CDR3 is 13 residues long. Germline values: CDR1 SEHNR, CDR2 FQNEAQ (reference sequence). With 5 bases removed from V and 4 bases from J, the gap between germline ends came to 11 bases. The CDR3 loop reads CASSLTGGETQYF. The CDR3, as DNA: TGTGCCAGCAGCCTAACCGGCGGAGAGACCCAGTACTTC. Based on the CDR3 plus reference TRBV7-9 and TRBJ2-5, the full variable domain is DTGVSQNPRHKITKRGQNVTFRCDPISEHNRLYWYRQTLGQGPEFLTYFQNEAQLEKSRLLSDRFSAERPKGSFSTLEIQRTEQGDSAMYLCASSLTGGETQYFGPGTRLLVL.

The rearrangement uses TRBV2 and TRBJ2-2; 7 nucleotides agree with TRBD2. Germline CDR1 is SNHLY and CDR2 is FYNNEI. V shed 1 base and J 2 bases; nucleotides not matched to a gene: 10. This CDR3 region has 18 residues. CDR3 sequence: CASSEEGLAAPNTGELFF. The CDR3 bases are TGTGCCAGCAGTGAAGAGGGGCTAGCGGCCCCTAACACCGGGGAGCTGTTTTTT.

The J gene is TRBJ2-5, the V gene TRBV7-3; D tentatively fits TRBD1 or TRBD2 (6 bases each). The CDR3 is 15 amino acids. Germline-derived CDR1 and CDR2 are SGHTA and FQGTGA. The V end lost 5 bases, the J end lost 4 bases, and 17 bases lay between the germline ends. CDR3 sequence: CASSLGGAGRETQYF. Here the CDR3 DNA reads TGTGCCAGCAGCCTGGGGGGCGCGGGGCGAGAGACCCAGTACTTC.

The chain recombines TRBV7-2 with TRBJ2-1; 7 bases map to TRBD2. Germline V gives CDR1 SGHTA, CDR2 FQGNSA. CDR3 length: 16 amino acids. After removal of 6 bases from V and 2 bases from J, the junction contained 10 bases not matched to a gene. The CDR3 region has the DNA TGTGCCAGCAGTGGGGGGGTTTGGACTCCCTACAATGAGCAGTTCTTC. Encoded protein: CASSGGVWTPYNEQFF. Filled out from reference TRBV7-2 and TRBJ2-1, the complete variable domain reads GAGVSQSPSNKVTEKGKDVELRCDPISGHTALYWYRQSLGQGLEFLIYFQGNSAPDKSGLPSDRFSAERTGGSVSTLTIQRTQQEDSAVYLCASSGGVWTPYNEQFFGPGTRLTVL.

This CDR3 is CSASRGLGYTF. The CDR3 DNA follows: TGCAGTGCTAGCAGGGGGCTTGGCTACACCTTC. The chain uses TRBV20-1 and TRBJ1-2, with 8 nucleotides matching TRBD1. Germline loops: CDR1 DFQATT, CDR2 SNEGSKA (reference sequence). The CDR3 runs 11 residues. The J segment lost 7 bases and the V segment lost 3 bases, leaving 1 base of the junction unmatched.

The V and J genes are TRBV9 and TRBJ2-7; tentative D call: TRBD1 (5 bases). The CDR3 consists of 15 residues. Per the germline V gene, CDR1 is SGDLS and CDR2 is YYNGEE. The ends were cut back, 4 bases at V and 2 bases at J, with 16 bases in the middle. CDR3 in amino acids: CASSTSPDTTYEQYF. The CDR3 DNA follows: TGTGCCAGCAGCACATCCCCGGACACAACCTACGAGCAGTACTTC.

The chain joins TRBV6-1 to TRBJ1-1, with 7 bases that match TRBD1. V gave up 5 bases and J gave up 7 bases; unmatched junction bases: 10. Germline loops: CDR1 MNHNS, CDR2 SASEGT. The CDR3 totals 14 residues. CDR3 amino acids: CASSIAGTVNEAFF. The CDR3 DNA follows: TGTGCCAGCAGTATAGCCGGGACAGTCAATGAAGCTTTCTTT.

This clone has only a few counts. The chain combines TRBV18 with TRBJ1-5; 7 bases match TRBD1. Trimming at V came to 3 bases and at J to 7 bases, leaving 9 bases not matched to a gene. Germline loops: CDR1 KGHSH, CDR2 LQKENI. The CDR3 runs to 15 residues. The CDR3 here is CASSPRQGDAQPQHF. The CDR3 DNA follows: TGTGCCAGCTCACCCCGACAGGGCGATGCCCAGCCCCAGCATTTT.

This clone has only one observation. The CDR3 DNA sequence: TGTGCCAGCAGTGCGCTAGCGGGTTCCTACGAGCAGTACTTC. Protein: CASSALAGSYEQYF. The J gene is TRBJ2-5, the V gene TRBV25-1, with 8 bases fitting TRBD2. The J call may be incorrect, as the DNA end agrees better with TRBJ2-7. The CDR3 extends over 14 amino acids. Germline values: CDR1 MGHDK, CDR2 SYGVNS.

The chain is built from TRBV2 and TRBJ1-2; 8 nucleotides line up with TRBD1. The CDR3 covers 13 residues. The germline V gene has CDR1 SNHLY and CDR2 FYNNEI. V shed 1 base, J shed 9 bases, and the junction held 4 bases outside the gene matches. The CDR3 DNA follows: TGTGCCAGCAGTGAAGTAGGACAGGGCAGCTACACCTTC. Amino acids: CASSEVGQGSYTF. Drawing the rest from reference TRBV2 and TRBJ1-2, the complete variable domain is EPEVTQTPSHQVTQMGQEVILRCVPISNHLYFYWYRQILGQKVEFLVSFYNNEISEKSEIFDDQFSVERPDGSNFTLKIRSTKLEDSAMYFCASSEVGQGSYTFGSGTRLTVV.

V gene TRBV11-2 combines with J gene TRBJ2-7, with D maybe TRBD2 (5 bases). V lost 5 bases and J lost 0, with 11 bases in between. The CDR3 totals 14 residues. Germline CDR1 SGHAT, CDR2 FQNNGV. CDR3 sequence reads: CASSLDWNSYEQYF. The CDR3 DNA is TGTGCCAGCAGCCTGGACTGGAACTCCTACGAGCAGTACTTC.

The chain combines TRBV5-6 with TRBJ1-4; D is undetermined. Germline CDR1 is SGHDT and CDR2 is YYEEEE. V lost 5 bases and J 0 bases, leaving 8 bases between the germline ends. This CDR3 comprises 14 residues. CDR3 nucleotide sequence: TGTGCCAGCAGTCCGGAAGCAACTAATGAAAAACTGTTTTTT. Amino acid sequence: CASSPEATNEKLFF. Together with reference TRBV5-6 and TRBJ1-4, the CDR3 gives the full variable domain: DAGVTQSPTHLIKTRGQQVTLRCSPKSGHDTVSWYQQALGQGPQFIFQYYEEEERQRGNFPDRFSGHQFPNYSSELNVNALLLGDSALYLCASSPEATNEKLFFGSGTQLSVL.

This chain links TRBV4-1 with TRBJ1-2; D is possibly TRBD1 (6 bases). The CDR3 loop spans 16 amino acids. Germline V lookup: CDR1 MGHRA, CDR2 YSYEKL. V was shortened by 1 base and J by 6 bases, with 18 bases between the two germline ends. CDR3 sequence: CASSQGEQGWQDGYTF. CDR3 DNA sequence: TGCGCCAGCAGCCAAGGGGAACAGGGTTGGCAGGATGGCTACACCTTC.